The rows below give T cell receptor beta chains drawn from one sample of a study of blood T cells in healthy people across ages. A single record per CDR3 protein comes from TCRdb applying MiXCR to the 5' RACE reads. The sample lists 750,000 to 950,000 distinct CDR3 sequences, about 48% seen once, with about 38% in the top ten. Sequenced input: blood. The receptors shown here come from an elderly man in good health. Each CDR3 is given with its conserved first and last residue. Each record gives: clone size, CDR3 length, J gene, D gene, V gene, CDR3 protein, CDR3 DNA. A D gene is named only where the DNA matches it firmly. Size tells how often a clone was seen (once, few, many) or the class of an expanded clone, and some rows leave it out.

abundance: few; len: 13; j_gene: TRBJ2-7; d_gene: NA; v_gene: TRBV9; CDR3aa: CASSGTRGDEQYF; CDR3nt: TGTGCCAGCAGCGGGACGAGGGGGGACGAGCAGTACTTC
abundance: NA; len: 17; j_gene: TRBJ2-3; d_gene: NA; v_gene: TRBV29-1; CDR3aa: CSVDSGVGTTLTDTQYF; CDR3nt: TGCAGCGTTGATTCAGGGGTGGGGACTACACTCACAGATACGCAGTATTTT
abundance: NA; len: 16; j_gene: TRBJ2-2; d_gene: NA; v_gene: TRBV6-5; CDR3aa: CASSYQDRSNTGELFF; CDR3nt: TGTGCCAGCAGTTACCAAGACCGGTCCAACACCGGGGAGCTGTTTTTT
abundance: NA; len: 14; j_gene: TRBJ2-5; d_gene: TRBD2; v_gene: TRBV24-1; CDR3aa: CATMSGRALETQYF; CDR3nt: TGTGCCACGATGAGTGGGAGGGCCTTGGAGACCCAGTACTTC
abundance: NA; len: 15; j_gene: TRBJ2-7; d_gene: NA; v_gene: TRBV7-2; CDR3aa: CASSTTGKGLSEQYF; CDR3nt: TGTGCCAGCAGCACGACCGGGAAGGGCCTTTCCGAGCAGTACTTC
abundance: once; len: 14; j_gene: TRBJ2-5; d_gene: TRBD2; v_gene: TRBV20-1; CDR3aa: CSGWASGGQETQYF; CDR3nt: TGCAGTGGTTGGGCTAGCGGGGGGCAAGAGACCCAGTACTTC
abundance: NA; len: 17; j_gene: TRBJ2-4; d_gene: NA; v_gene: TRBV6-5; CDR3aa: CASSALSTGTAKNIQYF; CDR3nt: TGTGCCAGCAGTGCCTTATCTACCGGGACAGCCAAAAACATTCAGTACTTC
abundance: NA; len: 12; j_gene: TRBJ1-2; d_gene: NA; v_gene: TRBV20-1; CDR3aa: CSARQGLRGYTF; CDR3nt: TGCAGTGCCCGCCAGGGGCTCCGGGGCTACACCTTC
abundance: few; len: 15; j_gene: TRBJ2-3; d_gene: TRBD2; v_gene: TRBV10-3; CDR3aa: CAVRTSGSLADTQYF; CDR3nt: TGTGCCGTCCGGACTAGCGGGAGTTTGGCAGATACGCAGTATTTT
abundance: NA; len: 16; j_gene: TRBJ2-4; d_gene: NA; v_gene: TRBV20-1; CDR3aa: CSARDTWAGTSNEQYF; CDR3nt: TGCAGTGCTAGAGATACGTGGGCGGGGACTTCCAATGAGCAGTACTTC
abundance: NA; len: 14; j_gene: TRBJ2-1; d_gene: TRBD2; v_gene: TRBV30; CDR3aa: CAWSVLAGGNEQFF; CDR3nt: TGTGCCTGGAGTGTACTGGCGGGAGGAAATGAGCAGTTCTTC
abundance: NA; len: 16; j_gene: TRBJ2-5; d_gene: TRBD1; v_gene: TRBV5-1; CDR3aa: CASSLRTGRVQETQYF; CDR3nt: TGCGCCAGCAGCTTACGGACAGGGAGAGTTCAAGAGACCCAGTACTTC
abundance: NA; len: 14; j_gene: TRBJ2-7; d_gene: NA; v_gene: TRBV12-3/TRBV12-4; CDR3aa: CASSPGRGRHEQYF; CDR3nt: TGTGCCAGCAGTCCGGGCAGGGGTCGACACGAGCAGTACTTC
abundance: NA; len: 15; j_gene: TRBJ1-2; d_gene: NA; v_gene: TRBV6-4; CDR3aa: CASSDSSGSNYGYTF; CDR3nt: TGTGCCAGCAGTGACTCGAGCGGATCTAACTATGGCTACACCTTC
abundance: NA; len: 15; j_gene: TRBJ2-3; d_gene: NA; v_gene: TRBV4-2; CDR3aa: CASSQEVTDPDTQYF; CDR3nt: TGTGCCAGCAGCCAAGAGGTTACCGATCCAGATACGCAGTATTTT
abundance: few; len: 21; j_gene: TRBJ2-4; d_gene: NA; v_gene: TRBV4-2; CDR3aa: CASSLPGLVSPGGLAKNIQYF; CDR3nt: TGTGCCAGCAGCCTCCCGGGACTAGTCAGCCCAGGGGGTTTAGCCAAAAACATTCAGTACTTC
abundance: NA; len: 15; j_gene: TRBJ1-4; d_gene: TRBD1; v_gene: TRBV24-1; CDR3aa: CATSDATGEGEKLFF; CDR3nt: TGTGCCACCAGTGACGCGACAGGGGAGGGAGAAAAACTGTTTTTT
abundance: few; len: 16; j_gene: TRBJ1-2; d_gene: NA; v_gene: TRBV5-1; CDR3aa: CASSKSPDSANYGYTF; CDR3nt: TGCGCCAGCAGCAAGTCCCCGGACAGCGCTAACTATGGCTACACCTTC
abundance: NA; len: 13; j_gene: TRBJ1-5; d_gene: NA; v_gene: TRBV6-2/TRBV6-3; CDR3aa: CASRAGEAGPQHF; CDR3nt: TGTGCCAGCAGGGCAGGGGAAGCTGGTCCCCAGCATTTT
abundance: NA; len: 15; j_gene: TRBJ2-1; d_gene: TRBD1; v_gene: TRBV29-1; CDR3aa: CSVEAGQGLFNKQFF; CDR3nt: TGCAGCGTTGAAGCGGGACAGGGTCTCTTCAATAAGCAGTTCTTC
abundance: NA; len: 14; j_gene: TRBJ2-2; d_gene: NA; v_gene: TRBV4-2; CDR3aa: CASSQERYTGELFF; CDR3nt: TGTGCCAGCAGCCAAGAACGGTACACCGGGGAGCTGTTTTTT
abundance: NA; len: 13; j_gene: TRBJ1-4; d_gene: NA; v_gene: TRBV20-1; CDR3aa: CSARGATNEKLFF; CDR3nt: TGCAGTGCTAGGGGGGCAACTAATGAAAAACTGTTTTTT
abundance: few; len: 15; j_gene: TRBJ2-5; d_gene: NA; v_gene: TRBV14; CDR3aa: CASSQQTLYQETQYF; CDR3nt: TGTGCCAGCAGCCAACAGACTTTGTACCAAGAGACCCAGTACTTC
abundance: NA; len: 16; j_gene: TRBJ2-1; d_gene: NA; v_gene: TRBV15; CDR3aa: CATSGSPGRSGNEQFF; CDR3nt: TGTGCCACCAGCGGCTCCCCGGGGCGCTCGGGCAATGAGCAGTTCTTC
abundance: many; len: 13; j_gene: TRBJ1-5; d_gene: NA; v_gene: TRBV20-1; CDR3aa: CSASVRGNQPQHF; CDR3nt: TGCAGTGCTAGTGTTAGAGGGAATCAGCCCCAGCATTTT
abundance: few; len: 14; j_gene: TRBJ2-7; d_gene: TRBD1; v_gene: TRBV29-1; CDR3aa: CSVELRGSVYEQYF; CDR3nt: TGCAGCGTTGAACTCAGGGGGTCTGTCTACGAGCAGTACTTC
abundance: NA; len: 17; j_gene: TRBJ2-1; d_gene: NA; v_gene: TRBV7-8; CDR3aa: CASSLEIAESSYNEQFF; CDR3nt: TGTGCCAGCAGCTTAGAAATAGCGGAAAGCTCCTACAATGAGCAGTTCTTC
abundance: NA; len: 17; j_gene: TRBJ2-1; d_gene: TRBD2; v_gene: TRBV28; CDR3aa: CASSSGLAGVFYNEQFF; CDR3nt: TGTGCCAGCAGTTCGGGACTAGCGGGAGTCTTTTACAATGAGCAGTTCTTC
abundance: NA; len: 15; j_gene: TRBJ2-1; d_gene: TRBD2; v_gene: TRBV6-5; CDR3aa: CASSLSGTSGTEQFF; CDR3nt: TGTGCCAGCAGCCTATCGGGGACTAGCGGGACTGAGCAGTTCTTC
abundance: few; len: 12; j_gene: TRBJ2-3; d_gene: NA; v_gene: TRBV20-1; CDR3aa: CSARDSGRYAYF; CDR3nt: TGCAGTGCTAGAGATTCGGGAAGATACGCGTATTTT
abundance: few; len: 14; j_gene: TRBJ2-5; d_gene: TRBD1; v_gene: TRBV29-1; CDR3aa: CSVHQGALQETQYF; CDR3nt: TGCAGCGTTCATCAGGGGGCCCTCCAAGAGACCCAGTACTTC
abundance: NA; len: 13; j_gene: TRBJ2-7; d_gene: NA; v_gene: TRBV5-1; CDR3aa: CASSQQGTNEQYF; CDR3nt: TGCGCCAGCAGCCAGCAGGGTACTAACGAGCAGTACTTC
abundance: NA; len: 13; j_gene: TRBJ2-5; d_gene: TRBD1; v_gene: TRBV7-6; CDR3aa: CATGKQGLETQYF; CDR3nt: TGTGCCACCGGTAAACAGGGGCTGGAGACCCAGTACTTC
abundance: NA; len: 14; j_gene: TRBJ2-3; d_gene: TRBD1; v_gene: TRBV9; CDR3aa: CASSVRGQGRTQYF; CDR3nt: TGTGCCAGCAGCGTAAGGGGACAGGGTCGTACGCAGTATTTT
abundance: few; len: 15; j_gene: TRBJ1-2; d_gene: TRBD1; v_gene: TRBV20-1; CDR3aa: CSARVGDRLGYGYTF; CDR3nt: TGCAGTGCTAGAGTTGGGGACAGGTTGGGCTATGGCTACACCTTC
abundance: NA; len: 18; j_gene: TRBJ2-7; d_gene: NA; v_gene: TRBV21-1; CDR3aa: CASSKEGSGDESSYEQYF; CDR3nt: TGTGCCAGCAGCAAAGAGGGTAGCGGGGACGAGAGCTCCTACGAGCAGTACTTC
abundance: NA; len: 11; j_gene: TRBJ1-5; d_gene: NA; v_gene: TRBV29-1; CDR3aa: CSVKTGLAQHF; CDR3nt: TGCAGCGTTAAAACAGGGTTAGCCCAGCATTTT
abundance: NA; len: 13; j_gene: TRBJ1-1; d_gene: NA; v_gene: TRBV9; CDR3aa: CASSPIRLTEAFF; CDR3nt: TGTGCCAGCAGCCCAATAAGGTTGACTGAAGCTTTCTTT
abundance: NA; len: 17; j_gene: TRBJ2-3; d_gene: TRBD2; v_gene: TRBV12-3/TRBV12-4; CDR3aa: CASSQQTSGRAHRDAYF; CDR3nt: TGTGCCAGCAGTCAACAAACTAGCGGGAGGGCGCACAGAGACGCGTATTTT
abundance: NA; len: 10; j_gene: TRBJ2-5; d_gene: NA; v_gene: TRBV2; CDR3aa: CASGAGKQYF; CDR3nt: TGTGCCAGCGGGGCCGGGAAGCAGTACTTC
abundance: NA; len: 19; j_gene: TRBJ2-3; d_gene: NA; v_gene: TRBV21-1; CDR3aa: CASSKARGVLAGVRPYAYF; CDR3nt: TGTGCCAGCAGCAAAGCCCGAGGGGTCCTAGCGGGAGTTCGCCCCTACGCGTATTTT
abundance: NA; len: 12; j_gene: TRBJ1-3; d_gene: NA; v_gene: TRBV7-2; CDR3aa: CASSLSRNTIYF; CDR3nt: TGTGCCAGCAGCTTATCGCGGAACACCATATATTTT
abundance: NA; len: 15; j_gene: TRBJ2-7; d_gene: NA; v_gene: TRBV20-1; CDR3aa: CSARDQPGAYNEQYF; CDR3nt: TGCAGTGCTAGAGATCAACCCGGGGCCTACAATGAGCAGTACTTC
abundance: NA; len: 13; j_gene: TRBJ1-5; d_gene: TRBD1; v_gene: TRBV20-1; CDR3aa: CSARTGEYQPQHF; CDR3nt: TGCAGTGCTAGGACAGGGGAGTACCAGCCCCAGCATTTT